The 5 T cell receptor beta chains below all came from one sample that was sequenced in a study of T cell responses to AZD1222 COVID-19 vaccine (dated by TCRdb to the early 2020s). What this sample's time point label stands for: about 28 days (+/-7) after the second vaccine dose. The library was made by the immunoSEQ multiplex PCR assay. Not all clones reach the TCRdb copy of this immuneACCESS table, which keeps in-frame sequences only. Checked studies attribute under half of the gap to unresolved V genes and leave the rest unexplained. In all, the sample holds about 78,000 clones, and approximately 90% of those were seen once. About 3% of the sample rests with the top ten. The sequencing used peripheral blood, collected 28 days after the second AZD1222 dose. The receptors were gathered from an adult who received the AZD1222 COVID-19 vaccine.

V gene TRBV3-1 (or the pseudogene TRBV3-2) combines with J gene TRBJ2-5; 7 positions match TRBD2. The CDR3 has 14 amino acids. Trimming at V came to 1 base and at J to 1 base, leaving 0 bases not matched to a gene. The V gene's germline CDR1 is LGHDT and CDR2 YNNKEL (reference sequence). CDR3 residues: CASSQVAGQETQYF. DNA for the CDR3: TGTGCCAGCAGCCAAGTAGCGGGCCAAGAGACCCAGTACTTC.

The V call is TRBV6-2 or TRBV6-3, the J call TRBJ1-5; D may be TRBD1 (6 bases). Germline V gene lookup returns CDR1 MNHEY and CDR2 SVGEGT. Trimming cost V 5 bases and J 6 bases, with 8 bases left between them. The CDR3 loop spans 12 amino acids. CDR3 sequence (DNA): TGTGCCAGCAGTACAGGGATTCAGCCCCAGCATTTT. Protein sequence: CASSTGIQPQHF.

The rearrangement joins TRBV7-7 to TRBJ2-5; 10 nucleotides match TRBD1. The CDR3 is 14 residues long. V lost 5 bases, J lost 5 bases, and 5 bases stayed unmatched. Germline assignment: CDR1 SSHAT and CDR2 FNYEAQ (reference sequence). The CDR3: CASSPGGQGETQYF. DNA for the CDR3: TGTGCCAGCAGCCCCGGGGGACAGGGGGAGACCCAGTACTTC.

The J gene is TRBJ2-3, the V gene TRBV6-5; the match to TRBD2 covers 10 bases. V was clipped by 8 bases and J by 6 bases; unmatched bases: 5. The CDR3 extends over 13 amino acids. The germline gives CDR1 MNHEY, CDR2 SVGAGI. CDR3 DNA sequence: TGTGCCAGCCGGCTAGCGGGAGACGATACGCAGTATTTT. This translates into CASRLAGDDTQYF.

V is TRBV5-1 and J is TRBJ2-2, with D maybe TRBD2 (6 bases). CDR1 SGHRS and CDR2 YFSETQ come from the germline V gene. V lost 0 bases and J lost 2, with 8 bases in between. CDR3 size: 15 residues. This chain's CDR3 is CASSLAGVNTGELFF. CDR3 bases: TGCGCCAGCAGCTTGGCGGGGGTTAACACCGGGGAGCTGTTTTTT. The variable domain in full, completed from reference TRBV5-1 and TRBJ2-2, reads KAGVTQTPRYLIKTRGQQVTLSCSPISGHRSVSWYQQTPGQGLQFLFEYFSETQRNKGNFPGRFSGRQFSNSRSEMNVSTLELGDSALYLCASSLAGVNTGELFFGEGSRLTVL.